Below, 32 T cell receptor beta chains from the same sample are listed, as sequenced in a study of T cell responses to AZD1222 COVID-19 vaccine. Generated by immunoSEQ multiplex PCR, the TCRdb table keeps only in-frame clones and is missing some. The profile shows roughly 130,000 clones, 92% of them singletons. The specimen was peripheral blood, collected 28 days after the second AZD1222 dose. All receptors derive from an adult who received the AZD1222 COVID-19 vaccine.

V and J are TRBV28 and TRBJ2-2; 7 bases map to TRBD2. Germline V lookup: CDR1 MDHEN, CDR2 SYDVKM. The J segment lost 3 bases and the V segment lost 6 bases, leaving 7 bases of the junction unmatched. The CDR3 covers 15 residues. The CDR3 DNA sequence: TGTGCCAGCAGCCGAGCGGGGCGACACACCGGGGAGCTGTTTTTT. Its translation is CASSRAGRHTGELFF.

The gene calls are TRBV10-3 and TRBJ1-1; a weak D match, TRBD1 (5 bases). The germline gives CDR1 ENHRY, CDR2 SYGVKD. CDR3 length: 13 residues. Trimming left V 4 bases short and J 7 bases short, with 13 bases between. The CDR3 loop is CAISGGAPGEAFF. Here the CDR3 DNA reads TGTGCCATCAGTGGGGGCGCTCCGGGTGAAGCTTTCTTT.

This chain uses TRBV12-3 or TRBV12-4 with TRBJ2-7, with D maybe TRBD1 (7 bases). V was trimmed by 5 bases and J by 6 bases, leaving 14 bases between them. The CDR3 is 13 residues long. CDR3 DNA: TGTGCCAGCAGTCCCAACAGGGGAGGCGAGCAGTACTTC. Translation: CASSPNRGGEQYF.

V gene TRBV19 combines with J gene TRBJ2-2; D call uncertain. Germline CDR1 is LNHDA and CDR2 is SQIVND (reference sequence). Between the trimmed V and J ends, which lost 9 bases and 7 bases, there was a span of 18 bases. This CDR3 contains 14 residues. In DNA, the CDR3 is TGTGCCAGCTGTATAGAAAGGGCGGTCGGGGAGCTGTTTTTT. As protein: CASCIERAVGELFF. Filled out from reference TRBV19 and TRBJ2-2, the complete variable domain reads DGGITQSPKYLFRKEGQNVTLSCEQNLNHDAMYWYRQDPGQGLRLIYYSQIVNDFQKGDIAEGYSVSREKKESFPLTVTSAQKNPTAFYLCASCIERAVGELFFGEGSRLTVL.

The CDR3 DNA sequence: TGTGCCAGCAGCTTGGGGCAGGGTAGGGCTGAAGCTTTCTTT. Translating it yields CASSLGQGRAEAFF. The J gene is TRBJ1-1, the V gene TRBV5-6, with D possibly matching TRBD1 (5 bases). V was pared by 0 bases and J by 6 bases, with 12 bases between. CDR3 size: 14 residues. Germline assignment: CDR1 SGHDT and CDR2 YYEEEE. The full variable domain, with the rest looked up from reference TRBV5-6 and TRBJ1-1, is DAGVTQSPTHLIKTRGQQVTLRCSPKSGHDTVSWYQQALGQGPQFIFQYYEEEERQRGNFPDRFSGHQFPNYSSELNVNALLLGDSALYLCASSLGQGRAEAFFGQGTRLTVV.

The genes are TRBV3-1 (or the pseudogene TRBV3-2) and TRBJ2-2; possible D gene TRBD1, 6 bases. V lost 0 bases and J 6 bases, leaving 14 bases between the germline ends. The CDR3 is 16 amino acids. Germline V gene data show CDR1 as LGHDT and CDR2 as YNNKEL (reference sequence). In nucleotides, the CDR3 is TGTGCCAGCAGCCAAGATGAAACAGGGCCTGCCGGGGAGCTGTTTTTT. It translates to CASSQDETGPAGELFF.

This chain links TRBV9 with TRBJ1-4, with D hard to call. CDR1 SGDLS and CDR2 YYNGEE come from the germline V gene. The CDR3 runs to 16 residues. Deletions cut 3 bases from V and 0 bases from J, with 12 bases between. CDR3 residues: CASSANPSATNEKLFF. The CDR3 nucleotides are TGTGCCAGCAGCGCGAACCCCAGCGCAACTAATGAAAAACTGTTTTTT.

This clone was recorded only once. The chain employs TRBV11-3 and TRBJ1-1; no firm D call. Germline V gene lookup returns CDR1 SGHNT and CDR2 YENEEA. There are 13 residues in the CDR3. V lost 3 bases, J lost 7 bases, and 12 bases lay in between. The CDR3 spells CASSFSGSNEAFF. CDR3 nucleotide sequence: TGTGCCAGCAGCTTTTCCGGCTCGAATGAAGCTTTCTTT.

V usage is TRBV10-3 and J usage is TRBJ2-7; a weak D match, TRBD1 (6 bases). V gave up 11 bases and J gave up 0 bases, with 17 bases separating them. There are 14 residues in the CDR3. CDR1 ENHRY and CDR2 SYGVKD come from the germline V gene. This chain's CDR3 is CASSLGGSSYEQYF. Here the CDR3 DNA reads TGTGCCTCTAGCCTAGGGGGTAGCTCCTACGAGCAGTACTTC.

This chain joins TRBV24-1 and TRBJ2-7; D is possibly TRBD1 (5 bases). The CDR3 is made up of 14 amino acids. V was shortened by 3 bases and J by 1 base, with 9 bases between the two germline ends. Per germline, CDR1 KGHDR and CDR2 SFDVKD. CDR3 DNA sequence: TGTGCCACCAGTGATAGCAGGGATTCCTACGAGCAGTACTTC. Protein product: CATSDSRDSYEQYF.

V and J are TRBV7-2 and TRBJ2-2; D may be TRBD2 (5 bases). CDR1 SGHTA and CDR2 FQGNSA come from the germline V gene. This CDR3 is 14 amino acids long. V was cut by 5 bases and J by 7 bases, with 14 bases left in between. The CDR3 coding sequence is TGTGCCAGCAGCGCTGTCGGGGTAGGCGGGGAGCTGTTTTTT. Translated, it gives CASSAVGVGGELFF. The full variable domain, its missing parts supplied by reference TRBV7-2 and TRBJ2-2, is GAGVSQSPSNKVTEKGKDVELRCDPISGHTALYWYRQSLGQGLEFLIYFQGNSAPDKSGLPSDRFSAERTGGSVSTLTIQRTQQEDSAVYLCASSAVGVGGELFFGEGSRLTVL.

This clone was recorded once. The V gene is TRBV6-5, the J gene TRBJ1-2, with a tentative D call TRBD1 (5 bases). Germline CDR1 and CDR2: MNHEY and SVGAGI. The V end was cut by 8 bases, the J end by 3 bases, with 13 bases between. The CDR3 has 13 residues. CDR3 residues: CASSQGPDYGYTF. The CDR3 coding sequence is TGTGCCAGCTCGCAGGGTCCAGACTATGGCTACACCTTC.

The chain joins TRBV19 to TRBJ1-5; 9 bases map to TRBD1. Germline V lookup: CDR1 LNHDA, CDR2 SQIVND (reference sequence). The V gene end was trimmed by 4 bases and the J gene end by 6 bases; junction bases not matched to a gene: 7. CDR3 length: 15 amino acids. The CDR3 nucleotides are TGTGCCAGTAGTAGGAACAGGGGGCTCGTTCAGCCCCAGCATTTT. Translated: CASSRNRGLVQPQHF.

The chain combines TRBV7-2 with TRBJ2-7; D might be TRBD1 (6 bases). This CDR3 has 15 residues. V was trimmed by 5 bases and J by 7 bases, leaving 21 bases between them. Germline-derived CDR1 and CDR2 are SGHTA and FQGNSA. The chain's CDR3 is CASSQDGGGPREQYF. DNA of the CDR3: TGTGCCAGCAGCCAGGATGGGGGCGGCCCCCGGGAGCAGTACTTC.

The chain combines TRBV5-6 with TRBJ2-7; D not certain. The CDR3 is 13 amino acids. The V gene lost 0 bases and the J gene lost 10 bases, with 14 bases spanning the gap. Germline loops: CDR1 SGHDT, CDR2 YYEEEE. The CDR3 sequence is CASSLGGRSGQYF. The DNA for the CDR3 is TGTGCCAGCAGCTTGGGCGGACGATCGGGCCAGTACTTC.

The J gene is TRBJ2-7, the V gene TRBV9; D perhaps matches TRBD2 (6 bases). Deletions cut 4 bases from V and 4 bases from J, with 18 bases between. Per the germline V gene, CDR1 is SGDLS and CDR2 is YYNGEE. This CDR3 contains 15 residues. CDR3 protein: CASSPWTEGKYEQYF. DNA of the CDR3: TGTGCCAGCAGCCCCTGGACGGAGGGAAAATACGAGCAGTACTTC.

In its sample, this clone was seen once. This chain links TRBV7-2 with TRBJ1-1; possibly TRBD1 for D (5 bases). Germline V gene sequence: CDR1 SGHTA, CDR2 FQGNSA. Trimming took off 4 bases at V and 3 bases at J, with 15 bases between the two ends. The length of the CDR3 is 15 residues. CDR3 loop: CASSSSFGGYTEAFF. For the CDR3, the DNA is TGTGCCAGCAGCTCGTCCTTTGGGGGATACACTGAAGCTTTCTTT.

V gene TRBV27 combines with J gene TRBJ2-1; D gene uncertain. The V gene lost 3 bases and the J gene lost 6 bases, with 6 bases spanning the gap. The CDR3 is made up of 12 amino acids. Germline CDR1 MNHEY, CDR2 SMNVEV (reference sequence). This CDR3 reads CASSLVGNEQFF. CDR3 nucleotide sequence: TGTGCCAGCAGTTTGGTGGGCAATGAGCAGTTCTTC.

The chain carries TRBV7-8 and TRBJ1-4; 8 nucleotides align to TRBD1. After removal of 5 bases from V and 6 bases from J, the junction contained 14 bases not matched to a gene. Germline-derived CDR1 and CDR2 are SGHVS and FQNEAQ. The CDR3 is 17 amino acids. For the CDR3, the DNA is TGTGCCAGCAGCCGACAGGGGAGGAATAGGGTTTATGAAAAACTGTTTTTT. This gives the protein CASSRQGRNRVYEKLFF. Together with reference TRBV7-8 and TRBJ1-4, the CDR3 gives the full variable domain: GAGVSQSPRYKVAKRGQDVALRCDPISGHVSLFWYQQALGQGPEFLTYFQNEAQLDKSGLPSDRFFAERPEGSVSTLKIQRTQQEDSAVYLCASSRQGRNRVYEKLFFGSGTQLSVL.

A single count supports this clone. The chain has TRBV20-1 and TRBJ1-6; D may be TRBD1 (5 bases). Germline CDR1 and CDR2: DFQATT and SNEGSKA (reference sequence). The germline V and J ends were trimmed by 3 bases and 7 bases, with 16 bases remaining between them. This CDR3 is 15 amino acids long. CDR3 sequence (DNA): TGCAGTGCTAGTGGCCGAATGAGGGGAAATTCACCCCTCCACTTT. This gives the protein CSASGRMRGNSPLHF.

The rearrangement uses TRBV19 and TRBJ2-2; a possible D gene is TRBD2 (5 bases). Germline V CDR1 and CDR2: LNHDA, SQIVND (reference sequence). Trimming took 3 bases from V and 6 from J, leaving 14 bases between them. This CDR3 spans 15 amino acids. The CDR3 coding sequence is TGTGCCAGTAGTATCGTAGTGGGAGCCGCCGGGGAGCTGTTTTTT. Translation: CASSIVVGAAGELFF. Based on the CDR3 plus reference TRBV19 and TRBJ2-2, the full variable domain is DGGITQSPKYLFRKEGQNVTLSCEQNLNHDAMYWYRQDPGQGLRLIYYSQIVNDFQKGDIAEGYSVSREKKESFPLTVTSAQKNPTAFYLCASSIVVGAAGELFFGEGSRLTVL.

The rearrangement joins TRBV11-2 to TRBJ2-3, with D possibly being TRBD1 (5 bases). V dropped 6 bases and J dropped 3 bases, with 7 bases sitting between them. Germline V gene data show CDR1 as SGHAT and CDR2 as FQNNGV. This CDR3 is built from 12 residues. CDR3 nucleotide sequence: TGTGCCAGCAGGGGGCCGACAGATACGCAGTATTTT. It encodes CASRGPTDTQYF.

The chain employs TRBV24-1 and TRBJ2-1; 7 bases map to TRBD2. V dropped 0 bases and J dropped 3; count of bases not matched to a gene: 1. Germline values: CDR1 KGHDR, CDR2 SFDVKD. The CDR3 spans 15 residues. CDR3 sequence reads: CATSDLPSGYNEQFF. Here the CDR3 DNA reads TGTGCCACCAGTGATTTGCCTAGCGGCTACAATGAGCAGTTCTTC.

The gene calls are TRBV7-3 and TRBJ2-1; the match to TRBD2 covers 10 bases. The CDR3 consists of 15 residues. Germline trimming cut 3 bases from V and 3 bases from J; bases unmatched to any gene: 2. CDR1 is SGHTA and CDR2 is FQGTGA in the germline V gene. This chain's CDR3 is CASSFGTSDYNEQFF. The CDR3 coding sequence is TGTGCCAGCAGCTTCGGGACTAGCGACTACAATGAGCAGTTCTTC.

The rearrangement joins TRBV30 to TRBJ2-7; D is unresolved. Trimming took 3 bases from V and 3 from J, leaving 6 bases between them. The CDR3 is 11 amino acids. The germline V gene encodes CDR1 GTSNPN and CDR2 SVGIG (reference sequence). The chain's CDR3 is CAWSFGYEQYF. The CDR3 coding sequence is TGTGCCTGGAGCTTTGGCTACGAGCAGTACTTC. Full variable domain (remainder filled in from reference TRBV30 and TRBJ2-7): SQTIHQWPATLVQPVGSPLSLECTVEGTSNPNLYWYRQAAGRGLQLLFYSVGIGQISSEVPQNLSASRPQDRQFILSSKKLLLSDSGFYLCAWSFGYEQYFGPGTRLTVT.

The rearrangement uses TRBV7-2 and TRBJ2-1; D gene uncertain. This CDR3 contains 14 residues. CDR1 SGHTA and CDR2 FQGNSA come from the germline V gene. Trimming took 0 bases from V and 10 from J, leaving 13 bases between them. The CDR3 DNA reads as TGTGCCAGCAGCTTAGCCCGCCTGCGTGGGGAGCAGTTCTTC. The encoded protein is CASSLARLRGEQFF.

This chain links TRBV7-2 with TRBJ2-3; 9 positions agree with TRBD1. V lost 6 bases and J lost 4; bases outside the gene matches: 8. The CDR3 spans 15 residues. Germline V gene sequence: CDR1 SGHTA, CDR2 FQGNSA. DNA for the CDR3: TGTGCCAGCAGACAGAGGACAGGGGCCCCAGATACGCAGTATTTT. This translates into CASRQRTGAPDTQYF.

The J gene is TRBJ2-3, the V gene TRBV5-4; 8 nucleotides align to TRBD2. The V segment lost 4 bases and the J segment 1 base; nucleotides outside the gene matches: 2. Germline lookup yields CDR1 SGHNT and CDR2 YYREEE (reference sequence). The CDR3 is 14 residues long. The CDR3 sequence: CASSVAGRTDTQYF. CDR3 in DNA: TGTGCCAGCAGCGTAGCGGGGCGCACAGATACGCAGTATTTT.

This chain connects TRBV27 to TRBJ1-2; unclear D gene. CDR3 length equals 13 residues. The ends were cut back, 2 bases at V and 7 bases at J, with 11 bases in the middle. Germline-derived CDR1 and CDR2 are MNHEY and SMNVEV (reference sequence). The CDR3 DNA reads as TGTGCCAGCAGTTTAGGAGCGGGGAGTGGCTACACCTTC. Translation gives CASSLGAGSGYTF.

The rearrangement uses TRBV4-3 and TRBJ2-3, with TRBD2 matching over 13 bases. The V gene end was trimmed by 0 bases and the J gene end by 2 bases; junction bases not matched to a gene: 5. Germline-derived CDR1 and CDR2 are LGHNA and YSLEER. There are 18 residues in the CDR3. CDR3 sequence (DNA): TGCGCCAGCAGCCAAGATCTGACTAGCGGGGGGACCACAGATACGCAGTATTTT. Translation gives CASSQDLTSGGTTDTQYF.

The chain couples TRBV7-2 to TRBJ2-7, with D possibly being TRBD2 (5 bases). The ends were cut back, 1 base at V and 0 bases at J, with 13 bases in the middle. Germline lookup yields CDR1 SGHTA and CDR2 FQGNSA. CDR3 length: 16 residues. The CDR3 region has the DNA TGTGCCAGCAGCTTAGAAACGGGGATTCCCTCCTACGAGCAGTACTTC. Its translation: CASSLETGIPSYEQYF. The full variable domain, its missing parts supplied by reference TRBV7-2 and TRBJ2-7, is GAGVSQSPSNKVTEKGKDVELRCDPISGHTALYWYRQSLGQGLEFLIYFQGNSAPDKSGLPSDRFSAERTGGSVSTLTIQRTQQEDSAVYLCASSLETGIPSYEQYFGPGTRLTVT.

CDR3 sequence reads: CSVQGDPGSHYGYTF. CDR3 coding DNA: TGCAGCGTTCAGGGGGATCCAGGATCGCACTATGGCTACACCTTC. V gene TRBV29-1 combines with J gene TRBJ1-2, with 7 bases identical to TRBD1. Looked up from germline, CDR1 is SQVTM and CDR2 is ANQGSEA. The CDR3 has 15 residues. V gave up 5 bases and J gave up 3 bases; unmatched junction bases: 12.